This T cell receptor (beta chain) was identified in a study of T cells after yellow fever vaccination. The study, taken as a whole, reports: Abundant bulk-population clonotypes could contaminate the FACS-sorted repertoires. It was the secondary response that reached its peak faster, day 5 versus 15, but it was weaker. Post-booster reappearance was seen for most primary-vaccination clones (around 96% CD4, around 91% CD8).

There are many counts of this clonotype. Its target is not known. The CDR3 has 15 amino acids. Per germline, CDR1 KGHSH and CDR2 LQKENI. Between the trimmed V and J ends, which lost 3 bases and 6 bases, there was a span of 15 bases. A process of 5'RACE template switching, which added a universal primer site and UMIs, was used to make TCR cDNA. From the 5' RACE reads, TCRdb called clonotypes with MiXCR, one entry per CDR3 protein. The top ten hold 23% of the sample, which has fewer than 350,000 distinct CDR3 sequences, roughly 3.5% seen once. The chain has TRBV18 and TRBJ1-5; no clear D gene. This receptor was taken from a man aged 18 to 30 who received the YFV17D yellow fever vaccine. Sample: PBMCs, taken on the day of the yellow fever booster vaccination. In DNA, the CDR3 is TGTGCCAGCTCACCCTTGGACGCCCGGGGTCAGCCCCAGCATTTT. It encodes CASSPLDARGQPQHF.